These 28 T cell receptor beta chains were all obtained from the same sample, sequenced in a study of blood T cells in healthy people across ages. PCR was performed a second time for roughly 7 to 12 cycles using a sample-barcoded 5' primer and a J-beta primer mix. Via MiXCR, TCRdb re-called the 5' RACE reads, giving one row per CDR3 protein. Of around 1,900,000 distinct CDR3 sequences in the sample, about 39% were seen once. The material sequenced was blood. Source of these receptors: a human donor in good health.

The CDR3 bases are TGTGCCACCAGCAACCAGAGGGTACAGGGGGCGATCCCCTATGGCTACACCTTC. Protein product: CATSNQRVQGAIPYGYTF. The chain has TRBV15 and TRBJ1-2; TRBD1 aligns across 9 bases. CDR3 size: 18 residues. With V trimmed by 4 bases and J by 4 bases, 16 bases remained unmatched. Germline V CDR1 and CDR2: LNHNV, YYDKDF (reference sequence).

A note on this clonotype: Sequence at one end of the junction differs from germline and may be a read error. The chain joins TRBV9 to TRBJ2-2; possibly TRBD2 for D (7 bases). The CDR3 contains 15 residues. CDR1 SGDLS and CDR2 YYNGEE come from the germline V gene. The CDR3 DNA sequence: TGTGCTAGCAGCGTAGGGGGGGTTAACACCGGGGAGCTGTTTTTT. It translates to CASSVGGVNTGELFF. Full variable domain (outside the CDR3, taken from reference TRBV9 and TRBJ2-2): DSGVTQTPKHLITATGQRVTLRCSPRSGDLSVYWYQQSLDQGLQFLIQYYNGEERAKGNILERFSAQQFPDLHSELNLSSLELGDSALYFCASSVGGVNTGELFFGEGSRLTVL.

This clonotype is a singleton in its sample. This chain links TRBV20-1 with TRBJ2-3; D may be TRBD1 (6 bases). V was trimmed by 6 bases and J by 11 bases, leaving 15 bases between them. This CDR3 has 11 amino acids. Germline-derived CDR1 and CDR2 are DFQATT and SNEGSKA (reference sequence). CDR3 protein: CSAPLGQGQYF. The CDR3 coding sequence is TGCAGTGCCCCGCTGGGACAAGGGCAGTATTTT.

The rearrangement uses TRBV20-1 and TRBJ2-1; 9 bases agree with TRBD2. From germline, CDR1 is DFQATT and CDR2 SNEGSKA (reference sequence). V dropped 6 bases and J dropped 8; count of bases not matched to a gene: 14. The CDR3 length is 15 residues. The CDR3 nucleotides read TGCAGTGCCCATAGTGAATTAGCGGGGGACGATGAGCAGTTCTTC. Protein product: CSAHSELAGDDEQFF.

DNA for the CDR3: TGTGCCAGCAGCGTAGCTCAGGGAGCAGACACCGGGGAGCTGTTTTTT. It codes for CASSVAQGADTGELFF. The V and J genes are TRBV9 and TRBJ2-2, with D perhaps assigned TRBD1 or TRBD2 (5 bases each). Between the trimmed V and J ends, which lost 0 bases and 3 bases, there was a span of 12 bases. The CDR3 length is 16 residues. CDR1 is SGDLS and CDR2 is YYNGEE in the germline V gene.

This clonotype was counted a few times. V usage is TRBV11-2 and J usage is TRBJ1-5, with D perhaps matching TRBD1 (5 bases). The CDR3 is 14 residues long. Trimming took 0 bases from V and 7 from J, leaving 10 bases between them. Germline V lookup: CDR1 SGHAT, CDR2 FQNNGV. The CDR3 is CASSLDRAYQPQHF. The CDR3 nucleotides read TGTGCCAGCAGCTTAGACAGGGCATACCAGCCCCAGCATTTT.

The chain links TRBV6-2 or TRBV6-3 to TRBJ2-5, with D possibly being TRBD2 (5 bases). V was clipped by 5 bases and J by 4 bases, with 11 bases between them. Germline values: CDR1 MNHEY, CDR2 SVGEGT. This CDR3 contains 13 residues. The CDR3 loop reads CASSTRSPETQYF. CDR3 DNA: TGTGCCAGCAGTACTAGGTCGCCAGAGACCCAGTACTTC.

The table lists this clonotype with a few counts. The rearrangement joins TRBV7-2 to TRBJ1-5; tentatively, D is TRBD1 (5 bases). Germline V lookup: CDR1 SGHTA, CDR2 FQGNSA. This CDR3 comprises 15 residues. V gave up 2 bases and J gave up 6 bases, with 14 bases separating them. This CDR3 reads CASSLNAGIGQPQHF. CDR3 DNA: TGTGCCAGCAGCTTAAACGCAGGGATCGGTCAGCCCCAGCATTTT.

This clonotype has just a few counts. The chain joins TRBV7-2 to TRBJ2-7; perhaps D is TRBD1 or TRBD2 (6 bases each). The germline V and J ends were trimmed by 4 bases and 10 bases, with 11 bases remaining between them. The CDR3 runs to 11 residues. CDR1 SGHTA and CDR2 FQGNSA come from the germline V gene. This chain's CDR3 is CASSWGAAQYF. The CDR3 coding sequence is TGTGCCAGCAGCTGGGGGGCTGCCCAGTACTTC.

The J gene is TRBJ2-7, the V gene TRBV30; D possibly corresponds to TRBD1 (6 bases). Trimming took 1 base from V and 6 from J, leaving 16 bases between them. The germline V gene has CDR1 GTSNPN and CDR2 SVGIG (reference sequence). The CDR3 runs to 14 residues. CDR3 protein: CAWSEGGHLPEQYF. The CDR3 region has the DNA TGTGCCTGGAGTGAAGGGGGACACCTTCCCGAGCAGTACTTC.

V and J are TRBV4-3 and TRBJ2-5; possible D gene TRBD2, 5 bases. V dropped 0 bases and J dropped 5 bases, with 16 bases sitting between them. This CDR3 is 16 amino acids long. Germline CDR1 is LGHNA and CDR2 is YSLEER. For the CDR3, the DNA is TGCGCCAGCAGCCAAGATTGGGCTAGCAAGTATGAGACCCAGTACTTC. This gives the protein CASSQDWASKYETQYF.

This clonotype turned up a few times. The chain carries TRBV7-9 and TRBJ2-1; D is unresolved. Germline V CDR1 and CDR2: SEHNR, FQNEAQ (reference sequence). The CDR3 is made up of 12 amino acids. V was clipped by 5 bases and J by 7 bases, with 9 bases between them. CDR3 nucleotide sequence: TGTGCCAGCAGCCCCCTTCAAAATGAGCAGTTCTTC. Translated: CASSPLQNEQFF. The full variable domain, completed using reference TRBV7-9 and TRBJ2-1, is DTGVSQNPRHKITKRGQNVTFRCDPISEHNRLYWYRQTLGQGPEFLTYFQNEAQLEKSRLLSDRFSAERPKGSFSTLEIQRTEQGDSAMYLCASSPLQNEQFFGPGTRLTVL.

The chain is built from TRBV29-1 and TRBJ2-1; the match to TRBD2 covers 8 bases. With 5 bases clipped from V and 2 bases from J, the junction kept 5 bases outside the gene matches. Germline loops: CDR1 SQVTM, CDR2 ANQGSEA. The CDR3 consists of 14 residues. For the CDR3, the DNA is TGCAGCGTTCAGTCCGGGGGGGCCTACAATGAGCAGTTCTTC. Its translation is CSVQSGGAYNEQFF.

V usage is TRBV21-1 and J usage is TRBJ2-7; TRBD1 reflects the table's D call only, with no check against the DNA. TRBV21-1 has pseudogene status. CDR3 length equals 15 residues. The CDR3 region is CASSAGTGGNDEQYF. The DNA of the CDR3 is TGTGCCAGCAGCGCTGGGACAGGGGGTAACGACGAGCAGTACTTC.

The rearrangement uses TRBV10-3 and TRBJ2-3; maybe TRBD1 (6 bases). Germline assignment: CDR1 ENHRY and CDR2 SYGVKD. The CDR3 spans 19 residues. Trimming shortened V by 3 bases and J by 0 bases, and 22 bases separated the two germline ends. The CDR3 protein is CAISDRYGEQGPSTDTQYF. The CDR3 coding sequence is TGTGCCATCAGTGATCGGTACGGGGAACAGGGCCCAAGCACAGATACGCAGTATTTT.

The chain uses TRBV12-3 or TRBV12-4 and TRBJ2-3, with 8 nucleotides matching TRBD2. The CDR3 loop spans 14 amino acids. The trim removed 8 bases at V and 4 bases at J, leaving 8 bases unmatched. The CDR3 sequence is CASRNAGGPDTQYF. The DNA of the CDR3 is TGTGCCAGCCGAAATGCGGGGGGACCAGATACGCAGTATTTT.

This chain uses TRBV12-3 or TRBV12-4 with TRBJ1-4, with D perhaps TRBD1 (5 bases). Trimming stripped 5 bases from V and 0 bases from J, with 13 bases between. This CDR3 comprises 16 residues. The CDR3 coding sequence is TGTGCCAGCAGTATTCACCGGGGGACAACTAATGAAAAACTGTTTTTT. This translates into CASSIHRGTTNEKLFF.

Note on this clonotype: A much larger clone sits a single nucleotide away, making a read error possible. The gene calls are TRBV7-2 and TRBJ1-2; perhaps TRBD1 as D (6 bases). This CDR3 comprises 16 residues. The V and J ends lost 2 bases and 6 bases respectively, with 19 bases between them. CDR1 is SGHTA and CDR2 is FQGNSA in the germline V gene. The CDR3 region is CASSLMGQAEWHGYTF. In DNA, the CDR3 is TGTGCCAGCAGCTTAATGGGACAAGCGGAATGGCATGGCTACACCTTC.

The chain's CDR3 is CASTRLSYNEQFF. CDR3 nucleotides: TGTGCCAGCACCAGACTGTCCTACAATGAGCAGTTCTTC. The rearrangement joins TRBV2 to TRBJ2-1; unclear D gene. CDR3 size: 13 residues. Trimming left V 7 bases short and J 1 base short, with 8 bases between. Germline loops: CDR1 SNHLY, CDR2 FYNNEI. The whole variable domain, remainder taken from reference TRBV2 and TRBJ2-1, is EPEVTQTPSHQVTQMGQEVILRCVPISNHLYFYWYRQILGQKVEFLVSFYNNEISEKSEIFDDQFSVERPDGSNFTLKIRSTKLEDSAMYFCASTRLSYNEQFFGPGTRLTVL.

Only a few counts were recorded for this clonotype. One end of the junction does not line up with germline, which may come from a read error. The rearrangement links TRBV20-1 to TRBJ1-2, with a possible D match to TRBD1 (5 bases). The CDR3 contains 13 residues. Germline V gene sequence: CDR1 DFQATT, CDR2 SNEGSKA (reference sequence). In DNA form, the CDR3 reads TGTAGTGCTAGAGTATCGGCGGGGGATGGCTACACCTTC. This gives the protein CSARVSAGDGYTF.

This clonotype turned up a few times. The chain combines TRBV2 with TRBJ2-5; tentative D call: TRBD2 (5 bases). The end of the DNA aligns better with TRBJ2-7, so the J call may be wrong. Germline V lookup: CDR1 SNHLY, CDR2 FYNNEI. This CDR3 is built from 15 residues. CDR3 region: CASNYIGWGDYEQYF. The CDR3 region has the DNA TGTGCCAGCAACTACATAGGTTGGGGAGACTACGAGCAGTACTTC.

This clonotype was found a few times. The genes are TRBV20-1 and TRBJ2-4; 10 bases are a match to TRBD2. V lost 1 base to trimming and J lost 13 bases; unmatched junction nucleotides: 13. CDR1 and CDR2 from the germline V gene are DFQATT and SNEGSKA (reference sequence). The CDR3 totals 15 residues. CDR3 sequence (DNA): TGCAGTGCTAGAGTGTCCGGGACTAGCGATTGGGTGCAGTACTTC. Translated, it gives CSARVSGTSDWVQYF.

The table lists this clonotype with a few counts. As DNA, the CDR3 is TGTGCCAGCAGCTTAGCGGGTCGAACCGGGACGGGGATGATCGGGACCCAGTACTTC. Translating it yields CASSLAGRTGTGMIGTQYF. The rearrangement links TRBV7-6 to TRBJ2-4; D may correspond to TRBD1 or TRBD2 (5 bases each). The J call may be mistaken, given a closer DNA end match to TRBJ2-5. Germline values: CDR1 SGHVS, CDR2 FNYEAQ. The CDR3 spans 19 residues.

A note on this clonotype: One end of the junction fails to match germline, which may point to a read error. This chain connects TRBV4-3 to TRBJ2-3; 8 bases line up with TRBD2. CDR1 and CDR2 (germline): LGHNA, YSLEER. The CDR3 is 17 residues long. CDR3 amino acids: CASSQDFQRGLIDMQYF. CDR3 DNA: TGCGCCAGCAGCCAAGACTTTCAGCGGGGGCTAATTGATATGCAGTATTTT.

V gene TRBV20-1 combines with J gene TRBJ2-5; TRBD2 aligns across 8 bases. This CDR3 contains 16 residues. The J segment lost 1 base and the V segment lost 3 bases, leaving 10 bases of the junction unmatched. Germline values: CDR1 DFQATT, CDR2 SNEGSKA (reference sequence). The CDR3 loop reads CSARSIGGGSQETQYF. In nucleotides, the CDR3 is TGCAGTGCTAGGTCGATCGGGGGGGGATCCCAAGAGACCCAGTACTTC.

The chain uses TRBV12-3 or TRBV12-4 and TRBJ2-7; weak D call: TRBD2 (6 bases). CDR3 size: 15 residues. With 3 bases removed from V and 0 bases from J, the gap between germline ends came to 12 bases. CDR3 in DNA: TGTGCCAGCAGTTTCGGGCGGGGCGCCTCCTACGAGCAGTACTTC. Translation: CASSFGRGASYEQYF.

This clonotype was seen a few times. The gene calls are TRBV5-1 and TRBJ2-5; D uncertain. The CDR3 runs to 13 residues. Germline CDR1 SGHRS, CDR2 YFSETQ. V shed 3 bases and J shed 2 bases, with 8 bases lying between them. CDR3 amino acids: CASSSDPQETQYF. CDR3 coding DNA: TGCGCCAGCAGCTCGGACCCACAAGAGACCCAGTACTTC.

This clonotype turned up a few times. The chain joins TRBV12-3 or TRBV12-4 to TRBJ2-7, with 10 bases that match TRBD2. The V and J ends lost 5 bases and 2 bases, in that order; junction bases with no gene match: 6. This CDR3 has 15 residues. The DNA for the CDR3 is TGTGCCAGCAGTACGGGTAGCGGGGGGCCCTACGAGCAGTACTTC. It encodes CASSTGSGGPYEQYF.